Listed here are 32 T cell receptor beta chains from one sample, sequenced in a study of metastatic and nonmetastatic thyroid tumors (dated by TCRdb to 2020 to 2022). The library was generated by PCR. The instrument was an Illumina HiSeq 4000. TCRdb took the public reads, trimmed them with fastp at Q25, ran MiXCR for clone calling and kept in-frame beta chains. The table for this sample lists more than 9,500 clones; under 30% of them were counted only once. In total, the top ten clones hold 15% to 20% of the sample. No treatment had been received by any patient before thyroid surgery. Sequences were obtained from tumor tissue. The receptor set was obtained from a female donor with papillary thyroid cancer or a benign thyroid nodule (not recorded which). Some clones in this sample may be carry-over from other donors' samples.

This clone is medium-sized (0.01 to 0.1%) within its sample. The chain carries TRBV6-2 or TRBV6-3 and TRBJ2-7; 10 nucleotides match TRBD2. CDR1 is MNHEY and CDR2 is SVGEGT in the germline V gene. J lost 3 bases, V lost 7 bases, and 6 bases had no gene match. The CDR3 sequence is 14 residues long. For the CDR3, the DNA is TGTGCCAGCAAAACTAGCGGGGCATACTACGAGCAGTACGTC. Amino acid sequence: CASKTSGAYYEQYV.

Ten or more counts support this clone. The V and J genes are TRBV4-2 and TRBJ2-1; 9 nucleotides agree with TRBD2. V trimming: 2 bases; J trimming: 6 bases; junction bases outside the gene matches: 5. The CDR3 has 15 residues. CDR1 LGHNA and CDR2 YNFKEQ come from the germline V gene. The CDR3 reads CASSQLAGDSNEQFF. The CDR3 nucleotides read TGTGCCAGCAGCCAATTAGCGGGAGACTCCAATGAGCAGTTCTTC.

By frequency in the sample, this clone is medium-sized. The chain joins TRBV4-2 to TRBJ2-6, with a weak D call TRBD1 (6 bases). CDR1 LGHNA and CDR2 YNFKEQ come from the germline V gene. V gave up 3 bases and J gave up 3 bases, with 18 bases separating them. The CDR3 loop spans 18 amino acids. CDR3 protein: CASSQLGHGWGGANVLTF. CDR3 bases: TGTGCCAGCAGCCAGCTGGGACACGGGTGGGGTGGGGCCAACGTCCTGACTTTC.

By share, this clone ranks as medium-sized (0.01 to 0.1%). This CDR3 reads CSGAGEANEKLFF. For the CDR3, the DNA is TGCAGTGGCGCAGGGGAAGCTAATGAAAAACTGTTTTTT. The chain joins TRBV20-1 to TRBJ1-4; TRBD1 might be the D (6 bases). V was shortened by 7 bases and J by 3 bases, with 12 bases between the two germline ends. From germline, CDR1 is DFQATT and CDR2 SNEGSKA (reference sequence). This CDR3 is 13 amino acids long.

In its sample, this clone ranks as large (0.1 to 1%). This chain links TRBV6-5 with TRBJ1-1; D gene unclear. The CDR3 extends over 15 amino acids. Trimming took 0 bases from V and 0 from J, leaving 8 bases between them. CDR1 MNHEY and CDR2 SVGAGI come from the germline V gene. The CDR3 reads CASSYSWVMNTEAFF. The CDR3 coding sequence is TGTGCCAGCAGTTACTCCTGGGTTATGAACACTGAAGCTTTCTTT.

Ten or more counts support this clone. Here the CDR3 omits its conserved ending phenylalanine or tryptophan, so a read error is the likely source. The DNA is omitted, as the CDR3 cannot be located on it reliably, and the CDR3 follows TCRdb's listing. This chain uses TRBV5-1 with TRBJ2-6. 8 amino acids form the CDR3, both terminal residues included. Germline lookup yields CDR1 SGHRS and CDR2 YFSETQ. The CDR3 reads CASSAWTS.

In this sample, this clone is medium-sized. The DNA of the CDR3 is TGTGCCAGCAACCAAAGGGACCGAAGTAATTCACCCCTCCACTTT. It specifies CASNQRDRSNSPLHF. This chain joins TRBV6-1 and TRBJ1-6; maybe TRBD1 (5 bases). From germline, CDR1 is MNHNS and CDR2 SASEGT. V lost 7 bases, J lost 6 bases, and 16 bases lay in between. The CDR3 is 15 residues long.

By proportion, this clone is medium-sized. V usage is TRBV5-6 and J usage is TRBJ1-2, with 10 positions matching TRBD1. From germline, CDR1 is SGHDT and CDR2 YYEEEE. The CDR3 runs to 15 residues. The V segment lost 5 bases and the J segment 3 bases; nucleotides outside the gene matches: 7. The CDR3 here is CASREGQGPYYGYTF. CDR3 sequence (DNA): TGTGCCAGCAGGGAGGGACAGGGGCCCTACTATGGCTACACCTTC.

The V call is TRBV4-3, the J call TRBJ2-3; D possibly matches TRBD1 or TRBD2 (5 bases each). The V end was cut by 4 bases, the J end by 4 bases, with 12 bases between. CDR1 is LGHNA, CDR2 YSLEER, per germline. The CDR3 length is 14 residues. This chain's CDR3 is CASSPLGVPDTQYF. The CDR3 nucleotides read TGCGCCAGCAGCCCATTGGGGGTTCCAGATACGCAGTATTTT.

This chain joins TRBV11-2 and TRBJ2-7; D is unclear. Trimming stripped 5 bases from V and 6 bases from J, with 8 bases between. This CDR3 has 11 amino acids. Germline V CDR1 and CDR2: SGHAT, FQNNGV. The CDR3 loop is CASSPKREQYF. CDR3 nucleotides: TGTGCCAGCAGCCCGAAGCGCGAGCAGTACTTC.

This clone was observed many times. This chain links TRBV2 with TRBJ1-6, with 10 bases matching TRBD1. V was clipped by 7 bases and J by 9 bases; unmatched bases: 6. This CDR3 spans 14 amino acids. CDR1 is SNHLY and CDR2 is FYNNEI in the germline V gene. CDR3: CASTLRDRGSPLHF. DNA for the CDR3: TGTGCCAGCACCCTGCGGGACAGGGGTTCACCCCTCCACTTT.

This clone has just a few counts. The V call is TRBV2, the J call TRBJ1-5; 7 bases map to TRBD1. Looked up from germline, CDR1 is SNHLY and CDR2 is FYNNEI. The ends lost 4 bases at V and 4 bases at J; junction bases unmatched: 4. This CDR3 spans 14 amino acids. The CDR3 loop reads CASSGQGGNQPQHF. CDR3 nucleotides: TGTGCCAGCAGTGGACAGGGAGGGAATCAGCCCCAGCATTTT.

J is TRBJ1-2 and V is TRBV11-2, with a possible D match to TRBD1 (6 bases). The CDR3 spans 13 residues. Trimming took 5 bases from V and 14 from J, leaving 21 bases between them. Germline assignment: CDR1 SGHAT and CDR2 FQNNGV. Here the CDR3 reads CASSHDVGTPQTF. For the CDR3, the DNA is TGTGCCAGCAGCCACGACGTTGGGACACCCCAAACCTTC.

By sample share, this clone is medium-sized. The V call is TRBV6-6, the J call TRBJ2-7; no clear D. The CDR3 spans 14 residues. Trimming stripped 2 bases from V and 0 bases from J, with 8 bases between. CDR1 is MNHNY and CDR2 is SVGAGI in the germline V gene (reference sequence). The CDR3 DNA sequence: TGTGCCAGCAGTTACGGGCCTCGCTCCTACGAGCAGTACTTC. Its translation: CASSYGPRSYEQYF.

This clone was recorded at least ten times. A much larger clone lies a single base off, so this may be a read error. The identical CDR3 is also encoded by other nucleotide sequences in the sample. The chain uses TRBV19 and TRBJ2-7; D call uncertain. In germline, CDR1 is LNHDA, CDR2 SQIVND (reference sequence). This CDR3 has 13 residues. With 6 bases removed from V and 3 bases from J, the gap between germline ends came to 12 bases. DNA of the CDR3: TGTGCCAGTAGCACGGGCTCCGACTACGAGCAGTACTTC. Protein product: CASSTGSDYEQYF.

This clone came up many times. This sequence joins TRBV7-9 and TRBJ1-4, with no clear D. CDR3 length equals 14 residues. Trimming shortened V by 2 bases and J by 6 bases, and 10 bases separated the two germline ends. Per germline, CDR1 SEHNR and CDR2 FQNEAQ (reference sequence). CDR3 DNA: TGTGCCAGCAGCTTATATGGGAGGGATGAAAAACTGTTTTTT. It is translated as CASSLYGRDEKLFF.

CDR3 nucleotides: TGTGCCTGGAGTGTACGGTTGATGGATCAGCCCCAGCATTTT. This encodes CAWSVRLMDQPQHF. The chain is built from TRBV30 and TRBJ1-5, with D unclear. V lost 0 bases and J 5 bases, leaving 11 bases between the germline ends. The CDR3 extends over 14 amino acids. Germline assignment: CDR1 GTSNPN and CDR2 SVGIG (reference sequence).

This clone was seen at least ten times. This chain joins TRBV30 and TRBJ2-1; TRBD2 matches 7 bases. Trimming at V came to 3 bases and at J to 5 bases, leaving 4 bases not matched to a gene. CDR3 length: 13 residues. The germline gives CDR1 GTSNPN, CDR2 SVGIG (reference sequence). The CDR3 region is CAWSGRLNNEQFF. Written as DNA, the CDR3 is TGTGCCTGGAGCGGGAGGCTCAACAATGAGCAGTTCTTC. Variable domain in full (rest from reference TRBV30 and TRBJ2-1): SQTIHQWPATLVQPVGSPLSLECTVEGTSNPNLYWYRQAAGRGLQLLFYSVGIGQISSEVPQNLSASRPQDRQFILSSKKLLLSDSGFYLCAWSGRLNNEQFFGPGTRLTVL.

By frequency in the sample, this clone is medium-sized. The chain has TRBV10-1 and TRBJ1-2; weak D call: TRBD1 (5 bases). Trimming shortened V by 7 bases and J by 8 bases, and 17 bases separated the two germline ends. Germline-derived CDR1 and CDR2 are WNHNN and SYGVQD (reference sequence). The CDR3 runs to 13 residues. The CDR3 DNA reads TGCGCCAGCACCCCCCAGGGTTCGCCCGGCTACACCTTC. Protein sequence: CASTPQGSPGYTF.

The J gene is TRBJ1-6, the V gene TRBV18; D is ambiguous. The ends were cut back, 5 bases at V and 9 bases at J, with 14 bases in the middle. In germline, CDR1 is KGHSH, CDR2 LQKENI. This CDR3 is built from 14 residues. The CDR3 DNA follows: TGTGCCAGCTCAGTGTCACAGAGTGGTTCACCCCTCCACTTT. Translation: CASSVSQSGSPLHF.

This chain joins TRBV30 and TRBJ1-2; D is unresolved. In germline, CDR1 is GTSNPN, CDR2 SVGIG (reference sequence). The CDR3 extends over 15 amino acids. Deletions cut 0 bases from V and 5 bases from J, with 16 bases between. DNA for the CDR3: TGTGCCTGGAGTGTACAATGGACGGTAGTTTATGGCTACACCTTC. As protein: CAWSVQWTVVYGYTF.

This clone is categorized as medium-sized (0.01 to 0.1%). This chain joins TRBV20-1 and TRBJ2-6, with D possibly TRBD2 on 6 matching bases. Germline CDR1 and CDR2: DFQATT and SNEGSKA (reference sequence). The CDR3 covers 17 residues. V was clipped by 0 bases and J by 2 bases, with 14 bases between them. The CDR3 sequence: CSARDHGGLAGANVLTF. CDR3 DNA: TGCAGTGCTAGAGATCACGGAGGGTTGGCTGGGGCCAACGTCCTGACTTTC.

This clone was recorded at least ten times. The junction does not match germline at one end; this may be a read error. This chain uses TRBV7-7 with TRBJ2-5, with D possibly TRBD2 on 6 matching bases. Germline lookup yields CDR1 SSHAT and CDR2 FNYEAQ (reference sequence). The CDR3 is 16 amino acids. The CDR3 nucleotides read TGTGCTAGCAGCCGATTCCAGGGCCGGGGGATCGAGACCCAGTACTTC. Its translation is CASSRFQGRGIETQYF. Looking up the rest from reference TRBV7-7 and TRBJ2-5 gives the full variable domain: GAGVSQSPRYKVTKRGQDVTLRCDPISSHATLYWYQQALGQGPEFLTYFNYEAQPDKSGLPSDRFSAERPEGSISTLTIQRTEQRDSAMYRCASSRFQGRGIETQYFGPGTRLLVL.

The chain combines TRBV6-1 with TRBJ2-7; D not resolved. Germline-derived CDR1 and CDR2 are MNHNS and SASEGT. The CDR3 has 13 amino acids. The germline V and J ends were trimmed by 2 bases and 1 base, with 6 bases remaining between them. CDR3 loop: CASSESPSYEQYF. CDR3 nucleotide sequence: TGTGCCAGCAGTGAATCGCCATCCTACGAGCAGTACTTC.

This clone was observed a handful of times. V is TRBV6-4 and J is TRBJ2-3; 9 nucleotides agree with TRBD2. The V segment lost 0 bases and the J segment 4 bases; nucleotides outside the gene matches: 8. This CDR3 has 17 amino acids. In germline, CDR1 is MRHNA, CDR2 SNTAGT. The CDR3, as DNA: TGTGCCAGCAGTGACTCGAGCCATAGCGGGGGTGCAGATACGCAGTATTTT. As protein: CASSDSSHSGGADTQYF.

The rearrangement joins TRBV30 to TRBJ1-1; D is unclear. This CDR3 has 13 amino acids. Trimming took off 1 base at V and 2 bases at J, with 8 bases between the two ends. The germline gives CDR1 GTSNPN, CDR2 SVGIG (reference sequence). In DNA, the CDR3 is TGTGCCTGGAGTGGGACGCTAAACACTGAAGCTTTCTTT. Residues: CAWSGTLNTEAFF.

The chain employs TRBV20-1 and TRBJ2-1, with D possibly TRBD2 on 6 matching bases. CDR3 size: 12 residues. V was cut by 1 base and J by 10 bases, with 11 bases left in between. The germline gives CDR1 DFQATT, CDR2 SNEGSKA (reference sequence). CDR3 region: CSARVLSGEQFF. As DNA, the CDR3 is TGCAGTGCTAGAGTCCTGAGCGGGGAGCAGTTCTTC.

This chain joins TRBV6-1 and TRBJ1-5; a weak D match, TRBD1 (5 bases). Germline CDR1 is MNHNS and CDR2 is SASEGT. V lost 1 base and J 7 bases, leaving 14 bases between the germline ends. The CDR3 is made up of 15 amino acids. CDR3 amino acids: CASSEVEGRDQPQHF. The CDR3 nucleotides are TGTGCCAGCAGTGAAGTTGAAGGCAGGGACCAGCCCCAGCATTTT.

Ten or more counts support this clone. The chain has TRBV6-1 and TRBJ1-4; D unresolved. This CDR3 is 13 amino acids long. The V end lost 8 bases, the J end lost 6 bases, and 13 bases lay between the germline ends. Germline CDR1 is MNHNS and CDR2 is SASEGT. This chain's CDR3 is CASGVPRDEKLFF. The CDR3 DNA reads as TGTGCCAGCGGGGTGCCGCGGGATGAAAAACTGTTTTTT.

This clone was counted only a few times. The chain joins TRBV12-3 or TRBV12-4 to TRBJ2-7; 10 bases are shared with TRBD2. The CDR3 contains 15 residues. After removal of 6 bases from V and 5 bases from J, the junction contained 10 bases not matched to a gene. Written as DNA, the CDR3 is TGTGCCAGCAGACTCCTAGGACTAGCGGTCCACGAGCAGTACTTC. Protein sequence: CASRLLGLAVHEQYF.

With regard to this clone: Germline and junction disagree at one end, which may indicate a read error. The J gene is TRBJ1-1, the V gene TRBV11-3, with 12 bases matching TRBD1. Germline CDR1 is SGHNT and CDR2 is YENEEA. There are 15 residues in the CDR3. DNA of the CDR3: TGTGCCAGCAGCTTATCCGGGACAGGGGGCACTGAATCTTTCTTT. This codes for CASSLSGTGGTESFF.

This clone counts as medium-sized. V and J are TRBV6-2 or TRBV6-3 and TRBJ1-6, with D unclear. The CDR3 has 14 amino acids. The germline V gene has CDR1 MNHEY and CDR2 SVGEGT. Trimming took 4 bases from V and 8 from J, leaving 12 bases between them. The CDR3 DNA is TGTGCCAGCAGTTCCACCCCCCGTGATTCACCCCTCCACTTT. It specifies CASSSTPRDSPLHF.